What follows are 26 T cell receptor delta chains derived from one specimen sequenced in a study of γδ T cells in repeated Plasmodium falciparum infection. TCRdb redid the clone calls on the multiplex PCR reads with CATT. The sample has tens of thousands of delta-chain clones, 0.95% to 1% seen once. Vgamma9/Vdelta2+ and Vdelta2-negative gammadelta T cells were flow-sorted from PBMC for bulk sequencing. What was sequenced was gamma-delta T cells from blood. These receptor sequences come from a pool of human donors (malaria-infected and uninfected, not separated).

This clone was detected many times. A far larger clone is one nucleotide away, so this likely arose from a read error. Other nucleotide sequences from this sample produce the same CDR3. The chain joins TRDV2 to TRDJ1; tentative D call: TRDD3 (5 bases). Assignment of the J gene here rests on matching the DNA to germline, because TCRdb gives none. The CDR3 is 17 amino acids. The germline V gene has CDR1 GEAIGNYY and CDR2 EKD. The ends were cut back, 0 bases at V and 0 bases at J, with 16 bases in the middle. The CDR3 region is CACDTVSGIRNTDKLIF. The CDR3 bases are TGTGCCTGTGACACCGTCTCCGGTATACGAAACACCGATAAACTCATCTTT.

Comments on this clone: The TCRdb protein, from a much larger clone, departs from this DNA's translation at residue 3, likely by read error; the protein shown derives from the DNA. The chain links TRDV1 to TRDJ1; a possible D gene is TRDD3 (6 bases). The CDR3 sequence is 20 residues long. Germline V CDR1 and CDR2: TSWWSYY, QGS. DNA of the CDR3: TGTGCTTTTGGGGGGCCTGTCCTTGGCTGGGGAAAATGGTGCACCGATAAACTCATCTTT. It codes for CAFGGPVLGWGKWCTDKLIF.

Turning to this clone: This DNA translates differently at residue 15 from the TCRdb protein, which is that of a much larger clone; a read error is likely, and the protein shown is the DNA's own translation. The J segment was not called; the V segment is TRDV1; the listed D gene, TRDD3, was not tested against the DNA. Germline V CDR1 and CDR2: TSWWSYY, QGS. The CDR3 length is 16 residues. CDR3 sequence (DNA): TGTGCTCTTGTGGGGGCGGACGAGTGGGGACCCGATAAACTCACCTTT. It yields the protein CALVGADEWGPDKLTF.

To note about this clone: The protein in TCRdb stems from a much larger clone and differs at residue 15 from this DNA's translation, likely a read error; here the protein is translated from the DNA. The V gene is TRDV3, the J gene TRDJ1; 9 nucleotides align to TRDD3. The J gene, absent from TCRdb, was called here by matching the DNA to germline. This CDR3 contains 18 residues. Germline V gene lookup returns CDR1 TVYSNPD and CDR2 GDNSRS (reference sequence). The CDR3: CALWPSRRGYAFTDRLIF. In nucleotides, the CDR3 is TGTGCCTTGTGGCCTTCACGCAGGGGATACGCATTTACCGATAGACTCATCTTT.

This clone was observed at least ten times. This DNA translates differently at residue 20 from the TCRdb protein, which is that of a much larger clone; a read error is likely, and the protein shown is the DNA's own translation. The V call is TRDV1, the J call TRDJ1, with D possibly called TRDD2 or TRDD3 (5 bases each). Germline lookup yields CDR1 TSWWSYY and CDR2 QGS. CDR3 length: 21 amino acids. The DNA for the CDR3 is TGTGCTCTTGGGGAACTAGAGGAAGTGCCCATGCCCTACTGGTACACCGATAAACTCACCTTT. Its translation: CALGELEEVPMPYWYTDKLTF.

In its sample, this clone was seen many times. A far bigger clonotype differs at one base, so this is likely a read error. Other DNA sequences from this sample encode an identical CDR3 as well. The gene calls are TRAV38-2/DV8 and TRDJ1; TRDD3 agrees at 9 bases. TCRdb gives no J gene; it was assigned here by matching the DNA to germline. In germline, CDR1 is TSESDYY, CDR2 QEAYKQQN. This CDR3 is built from 16 residues. The chain's CDR3 is CAPGFGGYPYTDKLIF. The DNA of the CDR3 is TGCGCTCCCGGATTTGGGGGATATCCGTACACCGATAAACTCATCTTT.

This clone turned up a few times. A far more abundant clone sits one base away, making this likely a read error. In the same sample, other DNA sequences code for this CDR3. V and J are TRDV1 and TRDJ1, with 13 bases fitting TRDD3. TCRdb offers no J gene call, so here the DNA was matched to germline to obtain one. The CDR3 is 19 residues long. Per the germline V gene, CDR1 is TSWWSYY and CDR2 is QGS. DNA for the CDR3: TGTGCTCTTGGGGATTTCCGGTACTGGGGGATACGTAACACTGATAAACTCATCTTT. This encodes CALGDFRYWGIRNTDKLIF.

To note about this clone: TCRdb has a much larger clone's protein, which differs at residue 10 from the translation of this DNA, likely because of a read error; what is shown is the protein translated from the DNA. This sequence joins TRDV2 and TRDJ1; 8 bases line up with TRDD3. TCRdb lists no J gene, so it was determined here by aligning the DNA to germline. This CDR3 comprises 19 residues. The germline V gene encodes CDR1 GEAIGNYY and CDR2 EKD. V lost 0 bases and J lost 1; bases outside the gene matches: 15. CDR3 protein: CACDTEYWGLHLGTDKLIF. CDR3 nucleotides: TGTGCCTGTGACACCGAGTACTGGGGGCTACACTTGGGCACCGATAAACTCATCTTT.

This clone was seen only a few times. The mismatch at residue 5 between this DNA's translation and the TCRdb protein of a much larger clone likely reflects a read error; the protein shown is translated from the DNA. The chain couples TRDV1 to TRDJ1; possibly TRDD2 or TRDD3 for D (8 bases each). Matching the DNA to germline supplied the J gene, which TCRdb does not give. Trimming cost V 4 bases and J 1 base, with 43 bases left between them. Germline values: CDR1 TSWWSYY, CDR2 QGS. The length of the CDR3 is 25 residues. The CDR3 loop reads CALGGGDFLRDPWGKSTRGTDKLIF. The DNA for the CDR3 is TGTGCTCTTGGGGGAGGGGACTTCCTACGTGACCCCTGGGGGAAGTCGACCCGAGGCACCGATAAACTCATCTTT.

About this clone itself: It differs at one base from a far larger clone, so likely a read error. Other nucleotide sequences from this sample produce the same CDR3. No J gene call was made, and the V gene is TRDV2; the D call TRDD3 from the table was never checked on the DNA. The germline gives CDR1 GEAIGNYY, CDR2 EKD. CDR3 length equals 18 residues. The DNA for the CDR3 is TGTGCCTGTGACACCGCTATGCTGGGGGATAGTAGCACCGATAAGCTCATCTTT. Amino acid sequence: CACDTAMLGDSSTDKLIF.

The sample holds a few counts of this clone. This DNA translates differently at residue 7 from the TCRdb protein, which is that of a much larger clone; a read error is likely, and the protein shown is the DNA's own translation. J is TRDJ1 and V is TRDV2; TRDD3 matches 8 bases. V shed 0 bases, J shed 1 base, and the junction held 12 bases outside the gene matches. Germline-derived CDR1 and CDR2 are GEAIGNYY and EKD. This CDR3 comprises 18 residues. This CDR3 is CACDTVAGGHRLTDKLIF. As DNA, the CDR3 is TGTGCCTGTGACACCGTTGCTGGGGGACATCGACTCACCGATAAACTCATCTTT.

This clone was seen a handful of times. A far larger clone is only one base removed, so a read error is likely. The identical CDR3 is also encoded by other nucleotide sequences in the sample. The gene calls are TRDV2 and TRDJ1; weak D call: TRDD3 (6 bases). The J gene comes from matching the DNA to germline here; TCRdb lacks it. CDR3 length: 18 amino acids. Germline V gene lookup returns CDR1 GEAIGNYY and CDR2 EKD. The germline V and J ends were trimmed by 3 bases and 0 bases, with 22 bases remaining between them. The CDR3 nucleotides read TGTGCCTGTGACCAACACCCATGGGGGCTACAAGACACCGATAAACTCATCTTT. This encodes CACDQHPWGLQDTDKLIF.

This clone came up a few times. This DNA translates differently at residue 3 from the TCRdb protein, which is that of a much larger clone; a read error is likely, and the protein shown is the DNA's own translation. V and J are TRDV1 and TRDJ1; 9 nucleotides match TRDD3. The CDR3 totals 20 residues. Germline CDR1 reads TSWWSYY; CDR2 reads QGS. This CDR3 reads CAPGGRGSFWGIHYTDKLIF. In DNA form, the CDR3 reads TGTGCTCCTGGGGGGAGGGGTTCTTTCTGGGGGATTCATTACACCGATAAACTCATCTTT.

This clone has only a few counts. A read error is likely here: a far larger clone is one base away. The sample has other DNA sequences that encode this CDR3 too. For the V gene the call is TRDV2; the J gene has no call. Germline V gene data show CDR1 as GEAIGNYY and CDR2 as EKD. The CDR3 is made up of 9 amino acids. CDR3 nucleotides: TGTGCCTTCCACGGGGGTATTATTTTT. It yields the protein CAFHGGIIF.

This clone was seen only a few times. It differs at one base from a far larger clone, so likely a read error. Other DNA sequences in the sample encode the same CDR3. J is TRDJ1 and V is TRDV1; 8 nucleotides line up with TRDD3. Per germline, CDR1 TSWWSYY and CDR2 QGS. The CDR3 runs to 21 residues. This CDR3 reads CALGELGPSGDTLIDTDKLIF. DNA of the CDR3: TGCGCTCTTGGGGAACTTGGACCGTCTGGGGATACCCTTATCGACACCGATAAACTCATCTTT.

This clone appeared many times. This chain uses TRDV2 with TRDJ1; 7 bases fit TRDD3. As TCRdb names no J gene, one was assigned here on the basis of a DNA match to germline. CDR3 size: 18 residues. Germline-derived CDR1 and CDR2 are GEAIGNYY and EKD. With V trimmed by 0 bases and J by 0 bases, 12 bases remained unmatched. CDR3 in amino acids: CACDTVQAGGTYTDKLIF. CDR3 DNA: TGTGCCTGTGACACCGTTCAGGCTGGGGGTACGTACACCGATAAACTCATCTTT.

There are many counts of this clone. A read error is likely here: a far larger clone is one base away. Other DNA sequences from this sample encode an identical CDR3 as well. As DNA, the CDR3 is TGTGCTCTTGGGTACTACTATCGGTCTCTGCTCTCGTACACCGATAAACTCATCTTT. It specifies CALGYYYRSLLSYTDKLIF. The V gene is TRDV1, the J gene TRDJ1; D gene unclear. TCRdb supplies no J gene; here it was assigned by aligning the nucleotide sequence to germline. The V end lost 5 bases, the J end lost 0 bases, and 25 bases lay between the germline ends. The germline gives CDR1 TSWWSYY, CDR2 QGS. This CDR3 region has 19 residues.

In this sample, this clone turned up many times. A far larger clone is off by one base, so a read error is likely. The same CDR3 can be traced to other DNA sequences in this sample. The rearrangement joins TRDV2 to TRDJ1; 9 bases match TRDD3. The germline V gene has CDR1 GEAIGNYY and CDR2 EKD. The CDR3 is made up of 21 amino acids. J was trimmed by 8 bases and V by 0 bases; bases with no gene match: 27. CDR3 bases: TGTGCCTGTGACACCGCGGAGAGCTGGGGGATCGAGTTCCAGGAATGGAAAAAACTCATCTTT. Protein product: CACDTAESWGIEFQEWKKLIF.

In this sample, this clone turned up a few times. TCRdb shows a much larger clone's protein in place of this DNA's translation, and the two differ at residue 18, likely through a read error; the protein shown is translated from the DNA. This chain joins TRDV2 and TRDJ1; 9 nucleotides match TRDD3. The J gene, missing from TCRdb, was assigned here through DNA to germline matching. The V gene's germline CDR1 is GEAIGNYY and CDR2 EKD. The CDR3 is made up of 21 amino acids. With V trimmed by 0 bases and J by 9 bases, 28 bases remained unmatched. DNA for the CDR3: TGTGCCTGTGACACCGCGGAGAGCTGGGGGATCGAGTTTCAGGAATGGAAAGAACTCATCTTT. Its protein is CACDTAESWGIEFQEWKELIF.

This clone was observed a handful of times. This probably arose from a read error, given a far larger clone one base away. Because the CDR3's place on the DNA is in doubt, the DNA is left out and the CDR3 is given as listed by TCRdb. The J segment was not called; the V segment is TRAV29/DV5; the table calls TRDD3, which could not be checked here. The CDR3 is made up of 21 amino acids, end residues included. Germline assignment: CDR1 NSMFDY and CDR2 ISSIKDK. The CDR3 sequence is CSVLLCSKHPKWGATRTKLIF.

This clone appeared a few times. TCRdb's protein, taken from a much larger clone, differs from this DNA's translation at residue 7, likely owing to a read error; the protein displayed comes from the DNA. The rearrangement uses TRDV1 and TRDJ1; D possibly corresponds to TRDD2 (6 bases). The J gene, absent from TCRdb, was called here by matching the DNA to germline. Trimming took off 0 bases at V and 0 bases at J, with 20 bases between the two ends. The length of the CDR3 is 19 residues. CDR1 and CDR2 (germline): TSWWSYY, QGS. CDR3 nucleotides: TGTGCTCTTGGGGAACTCACCTTCCCGTATGGTCCGTACACCGATAAACTCATCTTT. Its protein is CALGELTFPYGPYTDKLIF.

This clone was counted a few times. This DNA's translation differs at residue 5 from TCRdb's protein, which comes from a much larger clone; a read error is likely, and the protein shown is translated from the DNA. The J gene is TRDJ1, the V gene TRAV29/DV5; D not resolved. V lost 1 base and J 3 bases, leaving 19 bases between the germline ends. CDR1 and CDR2 (germline): NSMFDY, ISSIKDK. This CDR3 contains 16 residues. The chain's CDR3 is CAASSPLSRWPDKLIF. The CDR3 DNA reads TGTGCAGCAAGCTCTCCTCTTAGCAGATGGCCCGATAAACTCATCTTT.

This clone has a handful of counts. The protein recorded in TCRdb matches a much larger clone and deviates from this DNA's translation at residue 10, suggesting a read error; the protein here is obtained by translating the DNA. Here the CDR3 DNA reads TGTGCCTGTGACCCATCACGCACGGGGGAATACCCCGATAAACTCATCTTT. This encodes CACDPSRTGEYPDKLIF. V and J are TRDV2 and TRDJ1; D may be TRDD3 (6 bases). The length of the CDR3 is 17 residues. Germline V lookup: CDR1 GEAIGNYY, CDR2 EKD. Trimming removed 3 bases at V and 3 bases at J, with 22 bases between.

This clone was seen a few times. This DNA's translation differs at residue 23 from TCRdb's protein, which comes from a much larger clone; a read error is likely, and the protein shown is translated from the DNA. The V and J genes are TRDV2 and TRDJ3; TRDD3 aligns across 11 bases. The CDR3 is 29 residues long. CDR1 and CDR2 from the germline V gene are GEAIGNYY and EKD. CDR3 protein: CACDKQGRHHQLVAGGYSLTPWGTRQMFF. Written as DNA, the CDR3 is TGTGCCTGTGACAAGCAAGGTCGGCATCACCAGCTCGTGGCTGGGGGATACTCCCTTACGCCCTGGGGCACCCGACAGATGTTTTTC.

The table lists this clone with many counts. The CDR3 nucleotides are TGTGCTCTTGGGGAAGAAGACTCCACCGGCCATATACTGGGGGATACGCGTATCGGGAAACTCATCTTT. It codes for CALGEEDSTGHILGDTRIGKLIF. This chain joins TRDV1 and TRDJ1; 13 bases map to TRDD3. The V gene's germline CDR1 is TSWWSYY and CDR2 QGS. The CDR3 sequence is 23 residues long. Unmatched junction bases numbered 29, after V lost 2 bases and J lost 8 bases.

Worth noting for this clone: This DNA's translation differs at residue 20 from TCRdb's protein, which comes from a much larger clone; a read error is likely, and the protein shown is translated from the DNA. The chain employs TRDV1 and TRDJ1, with TRDD3 identical over 7 bases. The J gene is absent in TCRdb and was assigned here via DNA matching to germline. Germline values: CDR1 TSWWSYY, CDR2 QGS. The CDR3 has 23 residues. CDR3 sequence reads: CALGELINCPYKSGDMDTDRLIF. CDR3 nucleotide sequence: TGTGCTCTTGGGGAACTAATAAATTGCCCTTACAAATCTGGGGATATGGACACCGATAGACTCATCTTT.